The rows below give T cell receptor beta chains drawn from one sample of a study of blood T cell repertoires in COVID-19. TCRdb keeps only in-frame clones here, not all; method: immunoSEQ multiplex PCR. Counted here are 150,000 to 250,000 clones, roughly 80% occurring once; the ten biggest clones make up less than 8.5%. Sequenced input: PBMCs or T cells enriched from blood (not recorded which). Receptors were obtained from a man in his forties who had recovered from COVID-19. Both conserved end residues are part of each CDR3. D genes are given only for firm matches. Expanded clones get a size class; other rows say once, few or many, or leave the size out.

j_gene: TRBJ2-1; d_gene: TRBD2; v_gene: TRBV5-1; abundance: -; CDR3aa: CASSLSSGGYNEQFF; CDR3nt: TGCGCCAGCAGCTTGTCTAGCGGGGGCTACAATGAGCAGTTCTTC
j_gene: TRBJ2-7; d_gene: TRBD1; v_gene: TRBV6-5; abundance: few; CDR3aa: CASSWDRASYEQYF; CDR3nt: TGTGCCAGCAGCTGGGACAGGGCCTCCTACGAGCAGTACTTC
j_gene: TRBJ2-1; d_gene: TRBD2; v_gene: TRBV7-2; abundance: once; CDR3aa: CASSFITERGAHNEQFF; CDR3nt: TGTGCCAGCAGCTTTATTACCGAGCGGGGGGCCCACAATGAGCAGTTCTTC
j_gene: TRBJ2-7; d_gene: -; v_gene: TRBV28; abundance: -; CDR3aa: CASSLIDRSYEQYF; CDR3nt: TGTGCCAGCAGTTTAATCGACAGGTCCTACGAGCAGTACTTC
j_gene: TRBJ1-6; d_gene: -; v_gene: TRBV10-3; abundance: -; CDR3aa: CALDYRRSYNSPLHF; CDR3nt: TGTGCCTTAGATTACAGACGCTCCTATAATTCACCCCTCCACTTT
j_gene: TRBJ2-7; d_gene: TRBD2; v_gene: TRBV4-2; abundance: -; CDR3aa: CASSAHTGRGGSSYEQYF; CDR3nt: TGTGCCAGCAGCGCCCATACTGGCCGGGGGGGGAGCTCCTACGAGCAGTACTTC
j_gene: TRBJ2-7; d_gene: TRBD1; v_gene: TRBV5-1; abundance: -; CDR3aa: CASSAGTAFPYEQYF; CDR3nt: TGCGCCAGCAGCGCTGGGACAGCTTTCCCCTACGAGCAGTACTTC
j_gene: TRBJ1-2; d_gene: TRBD1; v_gene: TRBV5-8; abundance: -; CDR3aa: CASSSTDGTGTYGYTF; CDR3nt: TGTGCCAGCAGCTCGACGGATGGGACAGGGACCTATGGCTACACCTTC
j_gene: TRBJ2-1; d_gene: TRBD2; v_gene: TRBV5-6; abundance: once; CDR3aa: CASSLRRGALRAIGNEQFF; CDR3nt: TGTGCCAGCAGCTTGAGGCGGGGGGCCCTACGGGCGATTGGCAATGAGCAGTTCTTC
j_gene: TRBJ2-7; d_gene: -; v_gene: TRBV6-1; abundance: -; CDR3aa: CASSEGLSSYEQYF; CDR3nt: TGTGCCAGCAGTGAGGGACTCAGCTCCTACGAGCAGTACTTC
j_gene: TRBJ2-7; d_gene: -; v_gene: TRBV7-6; abundance: -; CDR3aa: CASSSQGRVPYEQYF; CDR3nt: TGTGCCAGCAGCTCCCAAGGCAGGGTCCCCTACGAGCAGTACTTC
j_gene: TRBJ2-7; d_gene: TRBD2; v_gene: TRBV6-5; abundance: -; CDR3aa: CASSRGVGPGYEQYF; CDR3nt: TGTGCCAGCAGTCGGGGGGTGGGACCCGGCTACGAGCAGTACTTC
j_gene: TRBJ2-7; d_gene: TRBD1; v_gene: TRBV5-8; abundance: -; CDR3aa: CASSLAGGTGAYEQYF; CDR3nt: TGTGCCAGCAGCTTGGCAGGGGGGACAGGGGCCTACGAGCAGTACTTC
j_gene: TRBJ1-3; d_gene: TRBD1; v_gene: TRBV5-1; abundance: once; CDR3aa: CASSLEGTGSGNTIYF; CDR3nt: TGCGCCAGCAGCTTGGAGGGGACAGGGTCTGGAAACACCATATATTTT
j_gene: TRBJ1-1; d_gene: -; v_gene: TRBV4-1; abundance: -; CDR3aa: CASSQDLRGNTEAFF; CDR3nt: TGCGCCAGCAGCCAAGATCTCAGGGGCAACACTGAAGCTTTCTTT
j_gene: TRBJ2-1; d_gene: TRBD2; v_gene: TRBV3-1/TRBV3-2; abundance: -; CDR3aa: CASSRGTSGSYNEQFF; CDR3nt: TGTGCCAGCAGCCGCGGGACTAGCGGATCCTACAATGAGCAGTTCTTC
j_gene: TRBJ1-4; d_gene: TRBD1; v_gene: TRBV19; abundance: -; CDR3aa: CASSRQGRTNEKLFF; CDR3nt: TGTGCCAGTAGTAGACAGGGGAGGACTAATGAAAAACTGTTTTTT
j_gene: TRBJ1-5; d_gene: TRBD1; v_gene: TRBV11-2; abundance: -; CDR3aa: CASSLDGRGRIWPQHF; CDR3nt: TGTGCCAGCAGCTTAGATGGCAGGGGGCGAATTTGGCCCCAGCATTTT
j_gene: TRBJ2-3; d_gene: TRBD1; v_gene: TRBV7-2; abundance: -; CDR3aa: CASSLVGTASTDTQYF; CDR3nt: TGTGCCAGCAGCTTAGTTGGGACAGCCAGCACAGATACGCAGTATTTT
j_gene: TRBJ1-1; d_gene: -; v_gene: TRBV25-1; abundance: -; CDR3aa: CASRKTGIGTEAFF; CDR3nt: TGTGCCAGCCGAAAAACCGGGATCGGGACTGAAGCTTTCTTT
j_gene: TRBJ1-1; d_gene: -; v_gene: TRBV3-1/TRBV3-2; abundance: few; CDR3aa: CASSQDLRGLTGAFF; CDR3nt: TGTGCCAGCAGCCAAGATTTAAGGGGACTAACTGGAGCTTTCTTT
j_gene: TRBJ2-7; d_gene: -; v_gene: TRBV20-1; abundance: -; CDR3aa: CSARITYEQYF; CDR3nt: TGCAGTGCTAGAATAACTTACGAGCAGTACTTC
j_gene: TRBJ1-3; d_gene: TRBD1; v_gene: TRBV9; abundance: -; CDR3aa: CASSPRTGFSGNTIYF; CDR3nt: TGTGCCAGCAGCCCGAGGACAGGGTTCTCTGGAAACACCATATATTTT
j_gene: TRBJ2-1; d_gene: TRBD2; v_gene: TRBV6-2/TRBV6-3; abundance: -; CDR3aa: CASSYSPRRGGKNEQFF; CDR3nt: TGTGCCAGCAGTTACTCTCCGCGGCGGGGGGGCAAAAATGAGCAGTTCTTC
j_gene: TRBJ1-2; d_gene: -; v_gene: TRBV28; abundance: -; CDR3aa: CASRRGNEGYGYTF; CDR3nt: TGTGCCAGCCGGCGGGGGAACGAAGGCTATGGCTACACCTTC
j_gene: TRBJ1-4; d_gene: -; v_gene: TRBV24-1; abundance: -; CDR3aa: CATSPGGAGYEKLFF; CDR3nt: TGTGCCACCAGCCCGGGGGGGGCTGGTTATGAAAAACTGTTTTTT